This T cell receptor (beta chain) appears in the sequencing data of a study of shared clonotypes between healthy human individuals. General study points: Non-shared clonotypes were found to have lower generation probabilities than the clonotypes that were shared by all four of the sorted-subset donors.

Deep-level running was used for the assay. Using about 190 ng DNA, tens of thousands of T cell genomes, the sorted-subset replicate PCRs were run. Clones were sequenced by immunoSEQ multiplex PCR, and TCRdb holds only the in-frame ones, with some missing. The sample records about 2 million clones, 85% to 95% being singletons. All donors were healthy HIV-negative adults lacking recent acute infections or vaccinations. Turning to this clone: What it binds is unknown.

This CDR3 comprises 15 residues. Per the germline V gene, CDR1 is SGHKS and CDR2 is YYEKEE (reference sequence). The ends were cut back, 1 base at V and 4 bases at J, with 9 bases in the middle. Source material: naive CD4+ T cells sorted from blood. Stated subset: CD45RA+ positively selected. This TCR was sampled from a man in his late teens or twenties in good health. The genes are TRBV5-5 and TRBJ2-6; D is unresolved. DNA of the CDR3: TGTGCCAGCAGCTTGCTGTGGTCAGGGGCCAACGTCCTGACTTTC. Translated: CASSLLWSGANVLTF. The full variable domain, in which reference TRBV5-5 and TRBJ2-6 provide the parts outside the CDR3, is DAGVTQSPTHLIKTRGQQVTLRCSPISGHKSVSWYQQVLGQGPQFIFQYYEKEERGRGNFPDRFSARQFPNYSSELNVNALLLGDSALYLCASSLLWSGANVLTFGAGSRLTVL.